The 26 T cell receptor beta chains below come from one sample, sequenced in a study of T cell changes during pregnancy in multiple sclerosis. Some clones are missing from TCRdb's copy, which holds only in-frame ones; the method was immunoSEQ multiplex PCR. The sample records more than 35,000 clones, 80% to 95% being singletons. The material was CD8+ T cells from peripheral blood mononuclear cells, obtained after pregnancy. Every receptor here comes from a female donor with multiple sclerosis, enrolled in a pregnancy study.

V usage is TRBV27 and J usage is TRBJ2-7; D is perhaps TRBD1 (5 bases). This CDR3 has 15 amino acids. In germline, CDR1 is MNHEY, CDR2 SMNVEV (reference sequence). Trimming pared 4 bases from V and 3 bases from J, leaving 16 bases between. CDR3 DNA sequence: TGTGCCAGCAGTTATGGGGCGGCGGATTTCTACGAGCAGTACTTC. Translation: CASSYGAADFYEQYF.

CDR3 in DNA: TGCGCCAGCAGCCATGATACAGGGAGGGCTTCACCCCTCCACTTT. It yields the protein CASSHDTGRASPLHF. This chain links TRBV4-3 with TRBJ1-6; possibly TRBD1 for D (6 bases). The CDR3 runs to 15 residues. Germline V lookup: CDR1 LGHNA, CDR2 YSLEER. The V and J ends lost 3 bases and 9 bases respectively, with 15 bases between them.

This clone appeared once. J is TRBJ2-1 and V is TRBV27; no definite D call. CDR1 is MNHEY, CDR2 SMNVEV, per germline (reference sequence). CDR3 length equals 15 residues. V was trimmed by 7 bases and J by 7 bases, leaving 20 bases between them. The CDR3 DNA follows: TGTGCCAGCACCGACGGAACCCGCGGTGGTAATGAGCAGTTCTTC. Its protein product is CASTDGTRGGNEQFF.

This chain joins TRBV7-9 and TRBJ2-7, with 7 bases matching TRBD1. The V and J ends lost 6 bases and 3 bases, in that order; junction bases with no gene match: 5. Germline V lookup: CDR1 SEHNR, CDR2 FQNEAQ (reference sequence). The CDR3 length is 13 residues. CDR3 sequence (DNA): TGTGCCAGCAGACCCGGGACAGACTACGAGCAGTACTTC. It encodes CASRPGTDYEQYF.

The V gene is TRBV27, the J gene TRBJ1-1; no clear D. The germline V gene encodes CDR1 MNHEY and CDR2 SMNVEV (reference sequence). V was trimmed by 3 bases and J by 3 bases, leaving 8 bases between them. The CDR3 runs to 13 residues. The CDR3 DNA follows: TGTGCCAGCAGTTTTATACAGTACACTGAAGCTTTCTTT. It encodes CASSFIQYTEAFF.

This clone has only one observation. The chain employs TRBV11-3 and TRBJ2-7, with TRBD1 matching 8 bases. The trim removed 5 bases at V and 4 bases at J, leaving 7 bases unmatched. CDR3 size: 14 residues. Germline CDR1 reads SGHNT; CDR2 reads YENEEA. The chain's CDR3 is CASSAPGQAYEQYF. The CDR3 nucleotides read TGTGCCAGCAGCGCCCCGGGACAGGCGTACGAGCAGTACTTC.

CDR3 region: CASSPWASGSSYNEQFF. DNA of the CDR3: TGCGCCAGCAGCCCTTGGGCTAGCGGAAGCTCCTACAATGAGCAGTTCTTC. This chain links TRBV4-3 with TRBJ2-1; TRBD2 matches at 7 bases. V trimming: 4 bases; J trimming: 0 bases; junction bases outside the gene matches: 9. Germline CDR1 reads LGHNA; CDR2 reads YSLEER. The CDR3 totals 17 residues.

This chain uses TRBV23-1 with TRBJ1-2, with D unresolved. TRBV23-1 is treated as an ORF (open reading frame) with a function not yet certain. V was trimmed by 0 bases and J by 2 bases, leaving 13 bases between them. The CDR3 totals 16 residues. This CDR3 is CASSQSQEGPNYGYTF. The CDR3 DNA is TGCGCCAGCAGTCAATCGCAGGAGGGCCCGAACTATGGCTACACCTTC.

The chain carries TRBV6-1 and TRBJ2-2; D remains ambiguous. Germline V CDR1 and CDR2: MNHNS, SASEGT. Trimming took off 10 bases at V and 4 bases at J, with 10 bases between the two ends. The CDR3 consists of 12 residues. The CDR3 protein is CATLTPTGELFF. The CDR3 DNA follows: TGTGCCACCCTGACTCCCACCGGGGAGCTGTTTTTT.

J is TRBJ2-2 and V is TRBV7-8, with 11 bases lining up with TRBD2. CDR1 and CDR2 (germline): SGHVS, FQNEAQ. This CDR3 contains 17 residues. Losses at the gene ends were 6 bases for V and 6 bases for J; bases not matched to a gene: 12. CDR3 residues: CASSPLAGAGKAGELFF. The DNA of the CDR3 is TGTGCCAGCAGTCCACTAGCGGGAGCGGGAAAGGCCGGGGAGCTGTTTTTT.

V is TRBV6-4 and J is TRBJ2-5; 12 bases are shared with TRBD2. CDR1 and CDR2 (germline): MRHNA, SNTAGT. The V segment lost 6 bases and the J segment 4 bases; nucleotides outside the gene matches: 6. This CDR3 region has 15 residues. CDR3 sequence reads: CASSETSGSGETQYF. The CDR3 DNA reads TGTGCCAGCAGCGAGACTAGCGGGAGTGGAGAGACCCAGTACTTC.

CDR3 protein: CASSEPLDRVGNSPLHF. The CDR3 DNA sequence: TGTGCCAGCAGTGAACCCCTAGACAGGGTAGGAAATTCACCCCTCCACTTT. J is TRBJ1-6 and V is TRBV2, with 7 nucleotides matching TRBD1. The germline gives CDR1 SNHLY, CDR2 FYNNEI. Germline trimming cut 2 bases from V and 7 bases from J; bases unmatched to any gene: 11. The length of the CDR3 is 17 residues.

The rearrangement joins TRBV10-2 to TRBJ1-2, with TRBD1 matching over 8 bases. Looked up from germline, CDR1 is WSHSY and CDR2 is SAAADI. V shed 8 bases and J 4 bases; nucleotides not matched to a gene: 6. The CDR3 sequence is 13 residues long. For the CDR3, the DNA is TGCGCCAGCCTCCAGGGGGCCCCCTATGGCTACACCTTC. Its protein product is CASLQGAPYGYTF.

The CDR3 region is CASSIDDGGVSNEQYF. CDR3 sequence (DNA): TGTGCCAGTAGTATAGACGACGGGGGGGTTTCTAACGAGCAGTACTTC. The V call is TRBV19, the J call TRBJ2-7; 8 bases are shared with TRBD2. Germline trimming cut 0 bases from V and 5 bases from J; bases unmatched to any gene: 9. Germline CDR1 reads LNHDA; CDR2 reads SQIVND (reference sequence). CDR3 length: 16 residues.

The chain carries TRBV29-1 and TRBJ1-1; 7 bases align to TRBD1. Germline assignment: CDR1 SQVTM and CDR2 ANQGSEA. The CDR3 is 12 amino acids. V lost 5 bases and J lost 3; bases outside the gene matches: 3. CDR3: CSVLGQYTEAFF. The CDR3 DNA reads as TGCAGCGTTTTGGGACAGTACACTGAAGCTTTCTTT.

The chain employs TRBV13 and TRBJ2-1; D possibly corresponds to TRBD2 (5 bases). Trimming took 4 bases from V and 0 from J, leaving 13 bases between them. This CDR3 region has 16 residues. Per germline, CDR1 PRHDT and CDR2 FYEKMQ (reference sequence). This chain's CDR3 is CASSSYGGLSYNEQFF. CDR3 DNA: TGTGCCAGCAGCTCATATGGAGGCCTCTCCTACAATGAGCAGTTCTTC.

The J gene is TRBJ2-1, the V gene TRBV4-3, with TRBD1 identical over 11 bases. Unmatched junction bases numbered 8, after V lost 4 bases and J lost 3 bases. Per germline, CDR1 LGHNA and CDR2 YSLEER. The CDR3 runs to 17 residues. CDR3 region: CASSRTGGMGLYNEQFF. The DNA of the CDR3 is TGCGCCAGCAGCCGGACAGGGGGCATGGGACTCTACAATGAGCAGTTCTTC.

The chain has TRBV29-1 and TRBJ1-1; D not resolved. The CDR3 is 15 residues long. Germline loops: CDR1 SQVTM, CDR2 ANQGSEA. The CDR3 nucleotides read TGCAGTGCAGGACTGGCAGTACGCTCCTCCGTTGAAGCTTTCTTT. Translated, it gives CSAGLAVRSSVEAFF.

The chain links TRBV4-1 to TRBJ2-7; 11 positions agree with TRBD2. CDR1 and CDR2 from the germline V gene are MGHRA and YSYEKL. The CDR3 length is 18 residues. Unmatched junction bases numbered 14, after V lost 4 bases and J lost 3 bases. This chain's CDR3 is CASSLVGLAGGDGYEQYF. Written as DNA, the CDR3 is TGCGCCAGCAGCCTAGTCGGGCTAGCGGGAGGCGATGGCTACGAGCAGTACTTC.

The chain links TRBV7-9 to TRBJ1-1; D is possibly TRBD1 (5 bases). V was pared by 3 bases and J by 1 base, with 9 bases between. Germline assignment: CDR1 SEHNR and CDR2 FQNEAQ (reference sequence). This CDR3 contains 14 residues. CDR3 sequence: CASSFGGRNTEAFF. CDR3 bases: TGTGCCAGCAGCTTTGGGGGGAGGAACACTGAAGCTTTCTTT.

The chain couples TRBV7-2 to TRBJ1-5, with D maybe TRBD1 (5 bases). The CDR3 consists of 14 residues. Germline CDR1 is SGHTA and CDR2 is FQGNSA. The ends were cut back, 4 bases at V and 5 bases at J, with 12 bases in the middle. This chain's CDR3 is CASSSPTGDQPQHF. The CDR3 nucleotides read TGTGCCAGCAGCTCTCCAACAGGAGATCAGCCCCAGCATTTT.

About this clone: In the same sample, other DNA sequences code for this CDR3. The CDR3 sequence is CASSLVRVGSGTEAFF. CDR3 sequence (DNA): TGTGCCAGCAGCTTGGTCAGGGTCGGAAGTGGCACTGAAGCTTTCTTT. The V and J genes are TRBV5-6 and TRBJ1-1, with D tentatively TRBD1 (5 bases). Trimming took off 0 bases at V and 4 bases at J, with 16 bases between the two ends. CDR1 SGHDT and CDR2 YYEEEE come from the germline V gene. The CDR3 extends over 16 amino acids.

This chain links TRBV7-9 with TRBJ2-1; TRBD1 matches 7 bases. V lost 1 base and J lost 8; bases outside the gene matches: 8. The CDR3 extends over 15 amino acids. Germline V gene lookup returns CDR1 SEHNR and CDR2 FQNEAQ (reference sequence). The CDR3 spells CASSLERQGLHEQFF. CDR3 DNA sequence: TGTGCCAGCAGCTTAGAAAGACAGGGTTTACATGAGCAGTTCTTC.

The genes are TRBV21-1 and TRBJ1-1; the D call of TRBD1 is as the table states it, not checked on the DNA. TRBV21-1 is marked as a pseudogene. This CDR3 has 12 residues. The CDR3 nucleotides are TGTGCCACCCTGCCTGGACACACGGAAGCTTTCTTT. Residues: CATLPGHTEAFF.

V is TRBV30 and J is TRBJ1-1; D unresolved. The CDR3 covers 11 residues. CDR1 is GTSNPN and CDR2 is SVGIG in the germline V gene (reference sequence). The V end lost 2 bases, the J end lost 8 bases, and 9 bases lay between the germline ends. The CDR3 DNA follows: TGTGCCTGGAGTCGGGTGAGAGAAGCTTTCTTT. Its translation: CAWSRVREAFF.

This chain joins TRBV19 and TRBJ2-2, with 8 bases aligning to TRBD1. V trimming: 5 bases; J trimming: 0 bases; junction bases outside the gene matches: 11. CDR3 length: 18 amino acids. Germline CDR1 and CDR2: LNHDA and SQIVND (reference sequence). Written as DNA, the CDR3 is TGTGCCAGTAGTTTGCGATGGGGGGACAGGCCGAACACCGGGGAGCTGTTTTTT. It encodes CASSLRWGDRPNTGELFF.